This T cell receptor beta chain was identified during a study of T-cell memory formation after mild COVID-19. Study-wide background: Largely, the TCR clusters proved donor specific.

Study results and caveats: Day 15 to 85 contracting clones showed balanced CD4/CD8; day 15 to 37 expanders favored CD4+. Pre-infection memory already had some responding clones, implying cross-reactive memory joined.

CDR1 is KGHSH, CDR2 LQKENI, per germline. V was shortened by 3 bases and J by 5 bases, with 13 bases between the two germline ends. CDR3 length equals 14 residues. Each CDR3 protein gets one entry after TCRdb re-called the 5' RACE reads with MiXCR. The data show a few hundred thousand distinct CDR3 sequences, 8% to 10% seen once. About this clonotype: Its antigen is as yet unknown.

Sequencing was carried out using PBMCs or a T cell subset sorted from them (not recorded which). The rearrangement links TRBV18 to TRBJ1-1, with D unresolved. This clonotype was obtained from a man between 18 and 35 years old who had mild COVID-19 (a few samples of this study predate the infection). Cell type and time point are not known. CDR3 in amino acids: CASSPAAWGTEAFF. In nucleotides, the CDR3 is TGTGCCAGCTCACCGGCGGCGTGGGGAACTGAAGCTTTCTTT.